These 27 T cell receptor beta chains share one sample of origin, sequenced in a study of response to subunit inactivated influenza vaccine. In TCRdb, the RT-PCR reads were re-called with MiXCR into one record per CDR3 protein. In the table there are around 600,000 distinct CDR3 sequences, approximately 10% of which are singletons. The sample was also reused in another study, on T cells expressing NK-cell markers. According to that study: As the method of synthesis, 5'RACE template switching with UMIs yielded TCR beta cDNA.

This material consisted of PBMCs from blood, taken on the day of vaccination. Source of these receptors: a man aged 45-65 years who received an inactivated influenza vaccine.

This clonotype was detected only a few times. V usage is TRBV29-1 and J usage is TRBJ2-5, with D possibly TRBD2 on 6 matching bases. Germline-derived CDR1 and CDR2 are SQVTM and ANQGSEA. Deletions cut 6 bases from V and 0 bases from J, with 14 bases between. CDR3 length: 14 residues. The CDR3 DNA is TGCAGCGTCCCTCCCGCGGGGTACCAAGAGACCCAGTACTTC. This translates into CSVPPAGYQETQYF.

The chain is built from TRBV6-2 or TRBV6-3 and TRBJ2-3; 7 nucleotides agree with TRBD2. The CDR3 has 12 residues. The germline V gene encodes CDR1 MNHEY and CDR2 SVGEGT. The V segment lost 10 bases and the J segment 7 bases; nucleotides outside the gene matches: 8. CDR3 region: CATTGGRHTQYF. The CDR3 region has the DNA TGTGCCACCACCGGGGGGAGGCATACGCAGTATTTT.

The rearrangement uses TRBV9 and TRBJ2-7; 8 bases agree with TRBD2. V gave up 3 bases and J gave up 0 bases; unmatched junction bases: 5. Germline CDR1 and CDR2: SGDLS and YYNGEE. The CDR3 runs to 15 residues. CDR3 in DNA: TGTGCCAGCAGCGCCCTAGCGGGTAGCTCCTACGAGCAGTACTTC. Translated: CASSALAGSSYEQYF.

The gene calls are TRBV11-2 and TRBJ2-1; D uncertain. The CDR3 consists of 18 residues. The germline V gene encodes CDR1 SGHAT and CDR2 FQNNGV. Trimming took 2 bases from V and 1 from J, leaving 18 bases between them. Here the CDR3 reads CASSLWVLTTSSYNEQFF. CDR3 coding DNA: TGTGCCAGCAGCTTATGGGTCCTCACAACCTCTTCCTACAATGAGCAGTTCTTC.

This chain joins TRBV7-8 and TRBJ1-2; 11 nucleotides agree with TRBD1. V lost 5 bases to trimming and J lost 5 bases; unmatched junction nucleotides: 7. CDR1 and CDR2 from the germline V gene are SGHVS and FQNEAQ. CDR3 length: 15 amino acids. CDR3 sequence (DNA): TGTGCCAGCAGCCGCCGGGACAGGGGGAAGTATGGCTACACCTTC. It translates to CASSRRDRGKYGYTF. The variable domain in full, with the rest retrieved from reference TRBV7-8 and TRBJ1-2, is GAGVSQSPRYKVAKRGQDVALRCDPISGHVSLFWYQQALGQGPEFLTYFQNEAQLDKSGLPSDRFFAERPEGSVSTLKIQRTQQEDSAVYLCASSRRDRGKYGYTFGSGTRLTVV.

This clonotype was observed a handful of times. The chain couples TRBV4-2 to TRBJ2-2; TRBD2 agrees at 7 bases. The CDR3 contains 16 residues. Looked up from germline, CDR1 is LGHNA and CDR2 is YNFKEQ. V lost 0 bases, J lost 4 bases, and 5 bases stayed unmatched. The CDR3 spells CASSQEGGSGTGELFF. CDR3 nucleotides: TGTGCCAGCAGCCAAGAGGGCGGGAGCGGCACCGGGGAGCTGTTTTTT.

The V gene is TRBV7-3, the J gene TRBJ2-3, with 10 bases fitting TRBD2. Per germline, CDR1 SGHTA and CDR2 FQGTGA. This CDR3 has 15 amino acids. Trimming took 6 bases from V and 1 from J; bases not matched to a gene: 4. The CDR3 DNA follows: TGTGCCAGCAGGTCCGGACTAGCGGGCACAGATACGCAGTATTTT. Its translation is CASRSGLAGTDTQYF.

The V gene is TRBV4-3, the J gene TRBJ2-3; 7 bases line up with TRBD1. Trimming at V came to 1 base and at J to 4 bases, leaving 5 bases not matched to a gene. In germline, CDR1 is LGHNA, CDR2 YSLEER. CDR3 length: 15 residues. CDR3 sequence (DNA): TGCGCCAGCAGCCAAGTCGCACAGGGGCCAGATACGCAGTATTTT. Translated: CASSQVAQGPDTQYF.

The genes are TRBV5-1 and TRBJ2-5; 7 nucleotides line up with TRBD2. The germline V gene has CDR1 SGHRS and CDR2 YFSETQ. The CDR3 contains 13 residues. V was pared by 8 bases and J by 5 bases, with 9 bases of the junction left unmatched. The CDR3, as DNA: TGCGCCAGTAGCGGGTGGATCCTGGAGACCCAGTACTTC. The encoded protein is CASSGWILETQYF.

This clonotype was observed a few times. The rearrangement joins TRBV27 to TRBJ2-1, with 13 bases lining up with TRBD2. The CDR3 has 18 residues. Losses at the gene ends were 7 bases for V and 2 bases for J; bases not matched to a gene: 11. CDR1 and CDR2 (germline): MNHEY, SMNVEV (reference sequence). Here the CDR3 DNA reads TGTGCCAGCACCTTACTAGCGGGGGGGCCGGCGGCCTACAATGAGCAGTTCTTC. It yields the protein CASTLLAGGPAAYNEQFF.

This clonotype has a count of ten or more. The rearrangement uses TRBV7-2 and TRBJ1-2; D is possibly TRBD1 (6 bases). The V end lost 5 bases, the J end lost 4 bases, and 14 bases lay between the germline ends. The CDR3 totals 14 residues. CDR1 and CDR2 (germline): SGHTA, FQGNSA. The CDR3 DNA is TGTGCCAGCAGCCCAGCAGGGACAACCTATGGCTACACCTTC. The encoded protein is CASSPAGTTYGYTF.

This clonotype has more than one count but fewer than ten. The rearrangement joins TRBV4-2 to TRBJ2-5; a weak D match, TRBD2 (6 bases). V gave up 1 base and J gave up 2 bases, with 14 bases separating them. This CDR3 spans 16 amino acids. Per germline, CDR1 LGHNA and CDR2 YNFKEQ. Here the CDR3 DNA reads TGTGCCAGCAGCCAAGCTTCCCTGCTAGCGCAAGAGACCCAGTACTTC. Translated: CASSQASLLAQETQYF.

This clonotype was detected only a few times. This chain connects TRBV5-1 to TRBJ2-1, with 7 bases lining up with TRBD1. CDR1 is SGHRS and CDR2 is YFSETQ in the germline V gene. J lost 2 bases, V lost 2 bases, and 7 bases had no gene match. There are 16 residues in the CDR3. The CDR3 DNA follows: TGCGCCAGCAGCTTATCCACAGGGGCCACCTACAATGAGCAGTTCTTC. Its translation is CASSLSTGATYNEQFF.

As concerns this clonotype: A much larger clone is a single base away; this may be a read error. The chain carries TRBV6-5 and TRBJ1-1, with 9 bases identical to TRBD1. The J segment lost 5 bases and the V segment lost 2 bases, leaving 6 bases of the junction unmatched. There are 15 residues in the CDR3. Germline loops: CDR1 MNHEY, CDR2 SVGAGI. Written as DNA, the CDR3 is TGTGCCAGCAGTTACACCGGGACAGGGCAGACTGAAGCTTTCTTT. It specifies CASSYTGTGQTEAFF.

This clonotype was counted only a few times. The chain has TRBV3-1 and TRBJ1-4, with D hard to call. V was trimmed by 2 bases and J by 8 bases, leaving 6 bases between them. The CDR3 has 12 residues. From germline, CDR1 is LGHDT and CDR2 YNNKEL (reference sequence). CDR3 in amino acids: CASSQLGEKLFF. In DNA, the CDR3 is TGTGCCAGCAGCCAATTGGGGGAAAAACTGTTTTTT.

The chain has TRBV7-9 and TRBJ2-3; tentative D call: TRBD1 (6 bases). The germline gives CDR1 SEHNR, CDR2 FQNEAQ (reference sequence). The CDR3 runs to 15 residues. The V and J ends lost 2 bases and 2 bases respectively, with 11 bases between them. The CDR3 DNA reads TGTGCCAGCAGCTTACGAACAGGGACCACAGATACGCAGTATTTT. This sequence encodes CASSLRTGTTDTQYF.

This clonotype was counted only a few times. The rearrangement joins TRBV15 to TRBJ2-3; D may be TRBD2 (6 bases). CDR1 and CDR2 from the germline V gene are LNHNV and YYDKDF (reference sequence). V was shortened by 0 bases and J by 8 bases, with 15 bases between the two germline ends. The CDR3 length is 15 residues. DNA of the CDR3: TGTGCCACCAGCAGAGATGGCGGGAAGGGAGGTACGCAGTATTTT. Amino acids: CATSRDGGKGGTQYF.

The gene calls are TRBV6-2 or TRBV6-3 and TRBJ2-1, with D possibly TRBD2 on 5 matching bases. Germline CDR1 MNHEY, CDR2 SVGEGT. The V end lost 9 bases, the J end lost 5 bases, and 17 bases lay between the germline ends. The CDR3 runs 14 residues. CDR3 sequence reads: CASVGAGRNNEQFF. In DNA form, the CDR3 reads TGTGCCAGTGTCGGTGCGGGTCGGAACAATGAGCAGTTCTTC.

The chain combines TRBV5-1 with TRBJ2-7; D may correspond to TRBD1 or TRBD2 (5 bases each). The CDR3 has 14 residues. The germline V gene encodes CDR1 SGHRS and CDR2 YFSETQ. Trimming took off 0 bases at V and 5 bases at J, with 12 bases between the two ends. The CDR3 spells CASSLGGDLHEQYF. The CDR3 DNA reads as TGCGCCAGCAGCTTGGGAGGGGATTTACACGAGCAGTACTTC. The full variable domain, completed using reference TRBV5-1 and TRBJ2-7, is KAGVTQTPRYLIKTRGQQVTLSCSPISGHRSVSWYQQTPGQGLQFLFEYFSETQRNKGNFPGRFSGRQFSNSRSEMNVSTLELGDSALYLCASSLGGDLHEQYFGPGTRLTVT.

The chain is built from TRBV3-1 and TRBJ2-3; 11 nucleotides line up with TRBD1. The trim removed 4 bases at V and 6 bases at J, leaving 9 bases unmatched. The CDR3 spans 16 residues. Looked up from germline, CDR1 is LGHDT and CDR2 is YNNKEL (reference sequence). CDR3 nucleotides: TGTGCCAGCAGCCCCTTTCGGACAGGGGGCGCGGATACGCAGTATTTT. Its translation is CASSPFRTGGADTQYF.

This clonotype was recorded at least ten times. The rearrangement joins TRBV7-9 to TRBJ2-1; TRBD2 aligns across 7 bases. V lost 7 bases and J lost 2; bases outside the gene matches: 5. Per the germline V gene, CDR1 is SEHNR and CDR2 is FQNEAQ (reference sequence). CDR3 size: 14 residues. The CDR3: CASIGGSPYNEQFF. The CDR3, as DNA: TGTGCCAGCATCGGCGGGAGCCCCTACAATGAGCAGTTCTTC.

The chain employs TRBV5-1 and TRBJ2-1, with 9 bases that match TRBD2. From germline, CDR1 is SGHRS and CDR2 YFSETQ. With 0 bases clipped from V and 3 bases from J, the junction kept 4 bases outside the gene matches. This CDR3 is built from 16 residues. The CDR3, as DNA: TGCGCCAGCAGCTTGGGTGGGACTAGCCACTACAATGAGCAGTTCTTC. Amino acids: CASSLGGTSHYNEQFF. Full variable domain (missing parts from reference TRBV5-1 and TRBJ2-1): KAGVTQTPRYLIKTRGQQVTLSCSPISGHRSVSWYQQTPGQGLQFLFEYFSETQRNKGNFPGRFSGRQFSNSRSEMNVSTLELGDSALYLCASSLGGTSHYNEQFFGPGTRLTVL.

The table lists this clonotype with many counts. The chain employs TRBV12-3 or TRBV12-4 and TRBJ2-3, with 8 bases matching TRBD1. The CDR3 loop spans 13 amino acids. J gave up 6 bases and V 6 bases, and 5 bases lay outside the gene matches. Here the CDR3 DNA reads TGTGCCAGCAGATCGACAGGGGCCGATACGCAGTATTTT. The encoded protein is CASRSTGADTQYF.

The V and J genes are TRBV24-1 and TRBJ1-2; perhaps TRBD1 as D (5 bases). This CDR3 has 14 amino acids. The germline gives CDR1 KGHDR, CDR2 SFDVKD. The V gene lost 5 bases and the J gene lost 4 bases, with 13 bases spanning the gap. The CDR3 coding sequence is TGTGCCACCAGTGGGCCGGGGCGCGGCTATGGCTACACCTTC. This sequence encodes CATSGPGRGYGYTF.

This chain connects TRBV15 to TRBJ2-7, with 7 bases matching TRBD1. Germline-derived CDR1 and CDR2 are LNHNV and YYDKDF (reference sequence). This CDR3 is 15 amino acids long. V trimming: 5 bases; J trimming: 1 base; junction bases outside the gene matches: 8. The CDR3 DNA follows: TGTGCCACCAGCGCGCCGGGACAGCCATCCTACGAGCAGTACTTC. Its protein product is CATSAPGQPSYEQYF.

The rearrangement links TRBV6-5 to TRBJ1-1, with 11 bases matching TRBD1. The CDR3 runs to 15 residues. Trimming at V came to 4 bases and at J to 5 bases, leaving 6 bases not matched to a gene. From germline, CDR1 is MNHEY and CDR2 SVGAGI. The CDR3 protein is CASSFGQGAGTEAFF. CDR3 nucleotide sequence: TGTGCCAGCAGTTTCGGACAGGGGGCTGGGACTGAAGCTTTCTTT.

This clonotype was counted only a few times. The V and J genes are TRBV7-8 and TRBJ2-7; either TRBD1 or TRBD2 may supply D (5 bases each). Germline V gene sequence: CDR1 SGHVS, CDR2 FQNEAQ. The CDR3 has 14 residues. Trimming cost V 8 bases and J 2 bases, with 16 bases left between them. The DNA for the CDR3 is TGTGCCAGCGGAGAGGGGACGGGGACCTACGAGCAGTACTTC. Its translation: CASGEGTGTYEQYF.